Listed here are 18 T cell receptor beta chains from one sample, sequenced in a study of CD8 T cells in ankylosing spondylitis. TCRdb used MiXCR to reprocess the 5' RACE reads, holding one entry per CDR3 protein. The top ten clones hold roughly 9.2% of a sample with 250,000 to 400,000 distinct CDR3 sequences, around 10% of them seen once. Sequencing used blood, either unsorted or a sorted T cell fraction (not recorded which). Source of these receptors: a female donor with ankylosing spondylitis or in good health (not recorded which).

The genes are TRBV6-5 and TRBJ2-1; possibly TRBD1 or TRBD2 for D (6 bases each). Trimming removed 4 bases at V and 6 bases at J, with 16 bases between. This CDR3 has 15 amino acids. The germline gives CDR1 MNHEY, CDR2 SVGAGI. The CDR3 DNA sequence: TGTGCCAGCAGTTCTCCGAACGGGGGCCTCAATGAGCAGTTCTTC. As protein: CASSSPNGGLNEQFF.

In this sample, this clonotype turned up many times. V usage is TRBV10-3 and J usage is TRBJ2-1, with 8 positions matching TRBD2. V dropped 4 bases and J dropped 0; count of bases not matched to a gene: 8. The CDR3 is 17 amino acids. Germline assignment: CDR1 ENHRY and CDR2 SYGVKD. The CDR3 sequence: CAISAPTGGPSYNEQFF. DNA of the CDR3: TGTGCCATCAGTGCGCCAACGGGGGGGCCCTCCTACAATGAGCAGTTCTTC.

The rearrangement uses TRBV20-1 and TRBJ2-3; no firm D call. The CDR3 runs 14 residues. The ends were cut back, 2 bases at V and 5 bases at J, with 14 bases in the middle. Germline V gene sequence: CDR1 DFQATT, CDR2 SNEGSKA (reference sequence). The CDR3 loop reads CSARNPNAQDTQYF. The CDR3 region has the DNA TGCAGTGCTAGAAATCCCAACGCCCAAGATACGCAGTATTTT.

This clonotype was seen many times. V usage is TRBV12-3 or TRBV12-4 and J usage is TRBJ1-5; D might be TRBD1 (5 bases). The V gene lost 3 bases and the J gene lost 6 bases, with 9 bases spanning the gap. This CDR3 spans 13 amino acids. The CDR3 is CASSFRESQPQHF. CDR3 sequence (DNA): TGTGCCAGCAGTTTCAGGGAGAGTCAGCCCCAGCATTTT.

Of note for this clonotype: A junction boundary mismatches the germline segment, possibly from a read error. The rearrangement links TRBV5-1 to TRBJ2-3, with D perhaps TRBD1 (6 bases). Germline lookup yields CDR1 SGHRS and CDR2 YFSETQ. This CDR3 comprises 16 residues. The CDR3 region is CASSLAPDRLTDTHYF. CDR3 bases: TGCGCCAGCAGCTTGGCCCCCGACAGGCTCACAGATACGCATTATTTT.

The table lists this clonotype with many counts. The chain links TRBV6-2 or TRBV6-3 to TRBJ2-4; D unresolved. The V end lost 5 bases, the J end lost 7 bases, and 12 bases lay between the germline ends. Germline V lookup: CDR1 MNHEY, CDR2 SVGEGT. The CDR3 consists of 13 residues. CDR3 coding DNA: TGTGCCAGCAGTCCAGGACCCTGGAACATTCAGTACTTC. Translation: CASSPGPWNIQYF.

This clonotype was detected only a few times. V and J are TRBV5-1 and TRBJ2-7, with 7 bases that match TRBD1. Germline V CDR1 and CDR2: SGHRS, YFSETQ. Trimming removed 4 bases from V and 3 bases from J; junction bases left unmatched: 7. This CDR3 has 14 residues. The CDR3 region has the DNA TGCGCCAGCAGCCCCCGAGGGGACAGCTACGAGCAGTACTTC. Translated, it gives CASSPRGDSYEQYF.

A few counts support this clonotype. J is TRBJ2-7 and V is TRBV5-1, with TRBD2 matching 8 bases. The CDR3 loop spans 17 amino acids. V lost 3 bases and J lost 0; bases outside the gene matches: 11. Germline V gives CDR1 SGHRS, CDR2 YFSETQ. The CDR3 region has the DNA TGCGCCAGCAGCTACGGACTAGCTGGCGTCATCTCCTACGAGCAGTACTTC. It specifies CASSYGLAGVISYEQYF.

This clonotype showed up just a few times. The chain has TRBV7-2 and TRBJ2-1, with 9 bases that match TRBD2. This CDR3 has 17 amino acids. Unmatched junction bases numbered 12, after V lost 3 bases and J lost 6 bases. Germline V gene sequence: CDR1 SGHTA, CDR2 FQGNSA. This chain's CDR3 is CASSFPKGGRALNEQFF. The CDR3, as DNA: TGTGCCAGCAGCTTCCCTAAGGGCGGGAGGGCCCTCAATGAGCAGTTCTTC.

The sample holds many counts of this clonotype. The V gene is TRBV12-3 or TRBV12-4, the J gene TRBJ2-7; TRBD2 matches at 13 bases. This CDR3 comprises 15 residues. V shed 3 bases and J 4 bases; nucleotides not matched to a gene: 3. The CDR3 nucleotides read TGTGCCAGCAGTTTCCGGACTAGCGGGAGATACGAGCAGTACTTC. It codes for CASSFRTSGRYEQYF.

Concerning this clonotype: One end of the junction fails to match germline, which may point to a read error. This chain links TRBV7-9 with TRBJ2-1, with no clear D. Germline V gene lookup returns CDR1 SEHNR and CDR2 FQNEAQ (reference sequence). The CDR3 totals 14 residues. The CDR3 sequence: CASSPPDEYNEHFF. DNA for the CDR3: TGTGCCAGCAGCCCCCCCGACGAGTACAATGAGCATTTCTTC.

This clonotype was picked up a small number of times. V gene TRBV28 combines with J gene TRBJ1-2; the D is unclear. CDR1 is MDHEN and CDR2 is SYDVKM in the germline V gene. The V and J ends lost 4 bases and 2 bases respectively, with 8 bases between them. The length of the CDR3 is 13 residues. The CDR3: CASSSLGNYGYTF. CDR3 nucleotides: TGTGCCAGCAGTTCTCTCGGGAACTATGGCTACACCTTC.

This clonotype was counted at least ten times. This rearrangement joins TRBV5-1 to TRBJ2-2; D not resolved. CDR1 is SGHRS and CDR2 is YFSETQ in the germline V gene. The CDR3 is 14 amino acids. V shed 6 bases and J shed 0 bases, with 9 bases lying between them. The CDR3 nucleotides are TGCGCCAGCAATGAGCCCGCGAACACCGGGGAGCTGTTTTTT. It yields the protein CASNEPANTGELFF.

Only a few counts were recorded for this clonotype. CDR3: CASSDRGGSNYGYTF. DNA for the CDR3: TGCGCCAGCAGCGACCGAGGGGGGTCTAACTATGGCTACACCTTC. The V call is TRBV5-1, the J call TRBJ1-2; tentatively, D is TRBD1 (6 bases). The V end lost 4 bases, the J end lost 0 bases, and 13 bases lay between the germline ends. Looked up from germline, CDR1 is SGHRS and CDR2 is YFSETQ. The CDR3 has 15 amino acids.

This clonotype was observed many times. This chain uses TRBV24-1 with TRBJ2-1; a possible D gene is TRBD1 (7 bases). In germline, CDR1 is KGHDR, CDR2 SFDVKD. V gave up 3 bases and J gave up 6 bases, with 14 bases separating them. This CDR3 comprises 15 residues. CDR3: CATSDRQGGFNEQFF. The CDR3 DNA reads TGTGCCACCAGTGATAGACAGGGAGGATTCAATGAGCAGTTCTTC.

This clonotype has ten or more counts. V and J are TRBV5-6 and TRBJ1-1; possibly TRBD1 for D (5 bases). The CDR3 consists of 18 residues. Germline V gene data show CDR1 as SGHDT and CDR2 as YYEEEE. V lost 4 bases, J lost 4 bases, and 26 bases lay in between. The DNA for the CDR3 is TGTGCCAGCAGCGAGACAAAGGGCGGCGGAATCAGGGCCACTGAAGCTTTCTTT. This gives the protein CASSETKGGGIRATEAFF. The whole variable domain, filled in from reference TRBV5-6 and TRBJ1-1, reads DAGVTQSPTHLIKTRGQQVTLRCSPKSGHDTVSWYQQALGQGPQFIFQYYEEEERQRGNFPDRFSGHQFPNYSSELNVNALLLGDSALYLCASSETKGGGIRATEAFFGQGTRLTVV.

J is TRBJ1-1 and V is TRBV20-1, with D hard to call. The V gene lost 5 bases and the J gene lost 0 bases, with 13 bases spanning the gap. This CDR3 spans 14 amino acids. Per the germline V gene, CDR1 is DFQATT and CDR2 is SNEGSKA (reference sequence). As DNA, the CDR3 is TGCAGTGCTGTAAGTGACGGGGTGAACACTGAAGCTTTCTTT. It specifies CSAVSDGVNTEAFF.

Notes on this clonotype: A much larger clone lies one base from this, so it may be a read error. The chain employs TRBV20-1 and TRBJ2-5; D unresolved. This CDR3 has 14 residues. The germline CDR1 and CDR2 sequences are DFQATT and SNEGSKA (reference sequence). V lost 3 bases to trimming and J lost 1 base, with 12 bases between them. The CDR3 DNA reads TGCAGTGCTAGGGCCCCAGGATTCCAAGAGACCCAGTACTTC. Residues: CSARAPGFQETQYF.